This TCR beta chain was recorded in a study of identical twins. General study points: It was possible that invariant MAIT and iNKT cells partly confounded the zero-insertion analyses.

This clonotype was detected many times. The antigen is not known. TCRdb re-called the 5' RACE reads with MiXCR, one entry per CDR3 protein. The table shows approximately 220,000 distinct CDR3 sequences, with 6% to 8% occurring only once. This CDR3 is built from 15 residues. V lost 6 bases to trimming and J lost 3 bases; unmatched junction nucleotides: 4. The sample was also reused in another study, on yellow fever vaccine responses in identical twins. From that paper: Twins reportedly appeared to share part of their vaccine T cell response while keeping part individual.

The V and J genes are TRBV12-3 or TRBV12-4 and TRBJ2-1; the match to TRBD2 covers 11 bases. The TCR was taken from a woman between 18 and 30 years old in good health. What was sequenced was CD8+ T cells sorted from blood. DNA of the CDR3: TGTGCCAGCAGCCCTAGCGGGGGGCTCTACAATGAGCAGTTCTTC. This sequence encodes CASSPSGGLYNEQFF.